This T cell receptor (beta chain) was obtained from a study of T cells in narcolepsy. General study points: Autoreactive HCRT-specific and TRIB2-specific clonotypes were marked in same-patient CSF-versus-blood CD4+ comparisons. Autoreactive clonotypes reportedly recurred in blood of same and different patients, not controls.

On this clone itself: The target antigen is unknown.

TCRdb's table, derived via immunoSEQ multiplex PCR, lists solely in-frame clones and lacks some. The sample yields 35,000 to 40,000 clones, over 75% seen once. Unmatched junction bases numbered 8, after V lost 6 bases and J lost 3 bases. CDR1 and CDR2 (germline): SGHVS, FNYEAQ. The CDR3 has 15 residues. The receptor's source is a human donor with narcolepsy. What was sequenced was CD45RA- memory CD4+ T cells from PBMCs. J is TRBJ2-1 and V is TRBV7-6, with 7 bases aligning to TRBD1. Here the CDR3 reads CASRSPGQSYNEQFF. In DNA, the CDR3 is TGTGCCAGCAGATCCCCGGGACAGAGCTACAATGAGCAGTTCTTC.